This T cell receptor (beta chain) was captured by sequencing in a study of cytomegalovirus exposure and HLA in healthy donors. Vbeta (60) and Jbeta (13) primers were used in the PCR. The assay was immunoSEQ multiplex PCR, and TCRdb's table has in-frame clones only and misses some. In the table there are 120,000 to 150,000 clones, 75% to 85% of which are singletons. This clone was seen a few times. The V and J ends lost 6 bases and 4 bases respectively, with 7 bases between them. The CDR3 consists of 13 residues. Germline loops: CDR1 SNHLY, CDR2 FYNNEI. This clonotype was sampled from a female donor in good health and CMV-seronegative. The rearrangement links TRBV2 to TRBJ2-6; D remains ambiguous. Sequencing input: PBMCs. CDR3 sequence (DNA): TGTGCCAGCAGCTGGGCGGGGGCCAACGTCCTGACTTTC. Encoded protein: CASSWAGANVLTF. Combining the CDR3 with reference TRBV2 and TRBJ2-6 gives the whole variable domain EPEVTQTPSHQVTQMGQEVILRCVPISNHLYFYWYRQILGQKVEFLVSFYNNEISEKSEIFDDQFSVERPDGSNFTLKIRSTKLEDSAMYFCASSWAGANVLTFGAGSRLTVL.